The 7 T cell receptor beta chains below come from one sample, sequenced in a study of OX40 agonist ivuxolimab in advanced cancers. The protocol was immunoSEQ multiplex PCR, while the TCRdb copy is restricted to in-frame clones and leaves out a portion. The sample includes about 34,000 clones, roughly 80% of them seen just once. This material consisted of CD4+ or CD8+ T cells sorted from blood, taken in a trial of the OX40 agonist ivuxolimab. The receptors were gathered from an adult with an advanced solid tumor such as melanoma, head and neck, liver or kidney cancer.

V is TRBV6-1 and J is TRBJ2-7; 7 bases map to TRBD1. This CDR3 contains 14 residues. V gave up 4 bases and J gave up 2 bases; unmatched junction bases: 5. The V gene's germline CDR1 is MNHNS and CDR2 SASEGT. CDR3 nucleotides: TGTGCCAGCAGTGGTGGGACAGAAGCCTACGAGCAGTACTTC. It yields the protein CASSGGTEAYEQYF.

The J gene is TRBJ2-7, the V gene TRBV7-8; D might be TRBD1 or TRBD2, each matching 5 bases. Germline CDR1 is SGHVS and CDR2 is FQNEAQ. With 7 bases removed from V and 2 bases from J, the gap between germline ends came to 15 bases. The CDR3 consists of 14 residues. DNA of the CDR3: TGTGCCAGCACCACGGGACGGATTCCCTACGAGCAGTACTTC. Protein sequence: CASTTGRIPYEQYF. Full variable domain (outside the CDR3, taken from reference TRBV7-8 and TRBJ2-7): GAGVSQSPRYKVAKRGQDVALRCDPISGHVSLFWYQQALGQGPEFLTYFQNEAQLDKSGLPSDRFFAERPEGSVSTLKIQRTQQEDSAVYLCASTTGRIPYEQYFGPGTRLTVT.

Comments on this clone: Other DNA sequences in this specimen translate into the identical CDR3. This chain links TRBV29-1 with TRBJ1-1; TRBD1 might be the D (5 bases). The CDR3 extends over 12 amino acids. V was clipped by 5 bases and J by 1 base, with 8 bases between them. The germline V gene has CDR1 SQVTM and CDR2 ANQGSEA. The CDR3, as DNA: TGCAGCGTTCTGCAGGGGAACACTGAAGCTTTCTTT. Amino acid sequence: CSVLQGNTEAFF. The complete variable domain, with remaining parts taken from reference TRBV29-1 and TRBJ1-1, reads SAVISQKPSRDICQRGTSLTIQCQVDSQVTMMFWYRQQPGQSLTLIATANQGSEATYESGFVIDKFPISRPNLTFSTLTVSNMSPEDSSIYLCSVLQGNTEAFFGQGTRLTVV.

To note about this clone: The DNA is left out, because the CDR3 cannot be placed on it with certainty; the CDR3 is given as TCRdb lists it. The chain uses TRBV6-1 and TRBJ1-5; TRBD1, the table's D call, lacks a check against the DNA. The CDR3 is 14 amino acids long, termini counted. The V gene's germline CDR1 is MNHNS and CDR2 SASEGT. The CDR3: CASAQVSLGWPQHF.

This chain connects TRBV5-4 to TRBJ2-5, with D maybe TRBD2 (6 bases). The CDR3 loop spans 15 amino acids. Germline V gene sequence: CDR1 SGHNT, CDR2 YYREEE (reference sequence). Between the trimmed V and J ends, which lost 0 bases and 5 bases, there was a span of 14 bases. CDR3 DNA sequence: TGTGCCAGCAGCTTGGTACCCGATGCGGGGGAGACCCAGTACTTC. The encoded protein is CASSLVPDAGETQYF. The full variable domain, completed using reference TRBV5-4 and TRBJ2-5, is ETGVTQSPTHLIKTRGQQVTLRCSSQSGHNTVSWYQQALGQGPQFIFQYYREEENGRGNFPPRFSGLQFPNYSSELNVNALELDDSALYLCASSLVPDAGETQYFGPGTRLLVL.

The CDR3 sequence: CASSQGGYEQYF. The CDR3 DNA is TGCGCCAGCAGCCAAGGTGGCTACGAGCAGTACTTC. V is TRBV4-1 and J is TRBJ2-7; D gene ambiguous. Germline CDR1 MGHRA, CDR2 YSYEKL. V lost 1 base to trimming and J lost 3 bases, with 4 bases between them. CDR3 length equals 12 residues.

J is TRBJ2-7 and V is TRBV2, with D possibly being TRBD2 (5 bases). The length of the CDR3 is 15 residues. V was cut by 2 bases and J by 3 bases, with 14 bases left in between. Per germline, CDR1 SNHLY and CDR2 FYNNEI. The CDR3 spells CASSEIQRGLYEQYF. CDR3 DNA sequence: TGTGCCAGCAGTGAAATTCAGCGTGGACTCTACGAGCAGTACTTC.